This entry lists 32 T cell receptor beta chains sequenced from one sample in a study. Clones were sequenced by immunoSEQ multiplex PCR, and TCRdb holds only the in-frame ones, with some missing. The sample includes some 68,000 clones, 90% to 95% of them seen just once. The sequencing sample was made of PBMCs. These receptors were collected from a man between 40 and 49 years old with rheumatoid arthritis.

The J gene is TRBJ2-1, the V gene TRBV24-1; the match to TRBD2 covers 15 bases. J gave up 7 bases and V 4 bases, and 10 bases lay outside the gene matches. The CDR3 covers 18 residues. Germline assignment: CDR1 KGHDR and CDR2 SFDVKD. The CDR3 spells CATSDPPRTSGRANEQFF. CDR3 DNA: TGTGCCACCAGTGACCCTCCGCGGACTAGCGGGAGGGCAAATGAGCAGTTCTTC.

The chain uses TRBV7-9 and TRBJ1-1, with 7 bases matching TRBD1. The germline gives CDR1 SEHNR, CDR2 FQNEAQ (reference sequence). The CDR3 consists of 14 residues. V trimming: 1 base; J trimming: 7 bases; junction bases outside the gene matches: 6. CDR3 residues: CASSLGGGAGEAFF. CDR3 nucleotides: TGTGCCAGCAGCTTAGGAGGGGGCGCCGGTGAAGCTTTCTTT.

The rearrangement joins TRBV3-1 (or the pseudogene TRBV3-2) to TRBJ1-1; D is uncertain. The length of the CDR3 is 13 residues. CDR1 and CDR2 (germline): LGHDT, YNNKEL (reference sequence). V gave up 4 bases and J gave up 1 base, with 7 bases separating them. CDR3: CASSPEANTEAFF. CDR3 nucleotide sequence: TGTGCCAGCAGCCCCGAGGCGAACACTGAAGCTTTCTTT.

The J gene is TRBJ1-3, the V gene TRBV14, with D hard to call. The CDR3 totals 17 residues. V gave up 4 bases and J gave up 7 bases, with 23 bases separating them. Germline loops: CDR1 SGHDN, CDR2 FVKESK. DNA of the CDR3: TGTGCCAGCAGCCTCCCTCGGATGGGGTCGCTTCGGAACACCATATATTTT. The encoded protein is CASSLPRMGSLRNTIYF.

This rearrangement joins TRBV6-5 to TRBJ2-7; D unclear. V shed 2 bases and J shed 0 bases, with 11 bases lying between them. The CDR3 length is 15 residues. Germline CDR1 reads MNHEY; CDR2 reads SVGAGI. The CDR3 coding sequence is TGTGCCAGCAGTTACGGGAAGGGAAGCTCCTACGAGCAGTACTTC. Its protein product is CASSYGKGSSYEQYF.

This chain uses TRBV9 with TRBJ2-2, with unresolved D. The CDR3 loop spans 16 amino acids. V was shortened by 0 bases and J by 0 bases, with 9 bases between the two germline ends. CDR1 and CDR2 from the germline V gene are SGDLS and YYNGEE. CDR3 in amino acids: CASSVDKGTNTGELFF. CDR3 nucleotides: TGTGCCAGCAGCGTAGATAAAGGGACGAACACCGGGGAGCTGTTTTTT. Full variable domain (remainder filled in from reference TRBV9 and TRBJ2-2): DSGVTQTPKHLITATGQRVTLRCSPRSGDLSVYWYQQSLDQGLQFLIQYYNGEERAKGNILERFSAQQFPDLHSELNLSSLELGDSALYFCASSVDKGTNTGELFFGEGSRLTVL.

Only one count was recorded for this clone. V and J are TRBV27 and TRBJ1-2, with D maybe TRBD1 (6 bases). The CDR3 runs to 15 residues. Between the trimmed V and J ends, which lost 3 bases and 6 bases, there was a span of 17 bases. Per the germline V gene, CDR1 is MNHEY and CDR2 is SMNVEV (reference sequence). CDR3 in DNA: TGTGCCAGCAGTTTCGATCGATGGGGGCTGGATGGCTACACCTTC. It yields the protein CASSFDRWGLDGYTF.

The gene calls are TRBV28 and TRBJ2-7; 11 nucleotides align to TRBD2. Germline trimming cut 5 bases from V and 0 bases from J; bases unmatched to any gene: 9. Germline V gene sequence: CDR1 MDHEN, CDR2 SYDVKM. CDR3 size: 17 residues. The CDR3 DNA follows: TGTGCCAGCAGTCCCGTGGCTAGCGGGGGGACCTCCTACGAGCAGTACTTC. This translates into CASSPVASGGTSYEQYF.

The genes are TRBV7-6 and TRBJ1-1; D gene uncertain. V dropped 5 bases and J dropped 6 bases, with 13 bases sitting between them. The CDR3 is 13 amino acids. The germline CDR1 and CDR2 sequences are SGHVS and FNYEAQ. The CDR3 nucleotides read TGTGCCAGCAGCCAGAGAATTTGGGCTGAAGCTTTCTTT. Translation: CASSQRIWAEAFF.

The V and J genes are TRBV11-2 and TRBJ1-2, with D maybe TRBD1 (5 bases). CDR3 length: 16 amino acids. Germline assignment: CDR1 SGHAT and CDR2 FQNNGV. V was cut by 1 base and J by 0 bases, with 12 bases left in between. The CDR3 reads CASSLGGTGPNYGYTF. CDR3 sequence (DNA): TGTGCCAGCAGCTTAGGAGGCACAGGCCCTAACTATGGCTACACCTTC.

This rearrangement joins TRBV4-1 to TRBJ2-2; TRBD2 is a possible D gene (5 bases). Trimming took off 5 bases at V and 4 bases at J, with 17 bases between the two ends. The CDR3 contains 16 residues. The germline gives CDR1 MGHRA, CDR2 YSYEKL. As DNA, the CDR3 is TGCGCCAGCAGCTTAAGCGGAACGTACTCCACCGGGGAGCTGTTTTTT. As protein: CASSLSGTYSTGELFF.

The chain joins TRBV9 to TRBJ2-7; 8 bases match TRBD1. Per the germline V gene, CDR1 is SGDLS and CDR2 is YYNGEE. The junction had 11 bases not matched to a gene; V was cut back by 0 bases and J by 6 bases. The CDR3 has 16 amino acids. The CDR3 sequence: CASSVASNRGYGEQYF. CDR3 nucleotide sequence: TGTGCCAGCAGCGTAGCTTCCAACAGGGGGTACGGCGAGCAGTACTTC.

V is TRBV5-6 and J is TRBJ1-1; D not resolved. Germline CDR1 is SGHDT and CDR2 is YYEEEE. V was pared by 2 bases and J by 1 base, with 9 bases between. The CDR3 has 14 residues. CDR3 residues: CASSLNQANTEAFF. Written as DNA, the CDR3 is TGTGCCAGCAGCTTAAACCAGGCGAACACTGAAGCTTTCTTT.

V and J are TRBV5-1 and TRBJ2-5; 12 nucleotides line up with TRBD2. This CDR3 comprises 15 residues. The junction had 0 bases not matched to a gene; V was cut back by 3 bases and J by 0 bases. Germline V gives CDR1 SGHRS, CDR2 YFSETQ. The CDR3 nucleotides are TGCGCCAGCAGCTGGACTAGCGGGAACCAAGAGACCCAGTACTTC. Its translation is CASSWTSGNQETQYF.

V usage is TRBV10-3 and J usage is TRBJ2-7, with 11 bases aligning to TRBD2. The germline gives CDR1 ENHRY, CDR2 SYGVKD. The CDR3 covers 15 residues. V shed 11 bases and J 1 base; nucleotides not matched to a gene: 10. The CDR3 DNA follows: TGTGCCTCCCGCGTGACTAGCGGGGAGTCCTACGAGCAGTACTTC. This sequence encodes CASRVTSGESYEQYF.

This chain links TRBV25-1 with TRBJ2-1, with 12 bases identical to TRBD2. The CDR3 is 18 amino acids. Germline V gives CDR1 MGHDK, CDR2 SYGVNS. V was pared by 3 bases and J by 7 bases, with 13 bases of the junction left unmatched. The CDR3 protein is CASSDTPGASGRVNEQFF. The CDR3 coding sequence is TGTGCCAGCAGTGATACCCCCGGGGCTAGCGGGAGGGTTAATGAGCAGTTCTTC.

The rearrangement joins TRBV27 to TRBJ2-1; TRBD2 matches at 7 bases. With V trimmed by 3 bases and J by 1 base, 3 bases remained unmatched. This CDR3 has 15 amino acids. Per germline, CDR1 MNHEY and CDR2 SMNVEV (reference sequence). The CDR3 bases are TGTGCCAGCAGTTTCCAAGCGGGGTCCTACAATGAGCAGTTCTTC. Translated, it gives CASSFQAGSYNEQFF.

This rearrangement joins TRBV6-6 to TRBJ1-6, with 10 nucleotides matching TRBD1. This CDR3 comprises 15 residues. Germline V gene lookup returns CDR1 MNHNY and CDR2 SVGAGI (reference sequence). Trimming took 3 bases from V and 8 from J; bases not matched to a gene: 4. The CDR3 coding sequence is TGTGCCAGCAGTTATGGCGGGACAGGGGATTCACCCCTCCACTTT. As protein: CASSYGGTGDSPLHF.

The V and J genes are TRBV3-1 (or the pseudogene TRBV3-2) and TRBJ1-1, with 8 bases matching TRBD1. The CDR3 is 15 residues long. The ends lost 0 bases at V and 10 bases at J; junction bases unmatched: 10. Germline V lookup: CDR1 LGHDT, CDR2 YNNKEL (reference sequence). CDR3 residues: CASSQDPRQGATAFF. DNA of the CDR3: TGTGCCAGCAGCCAAGACCCTCGGCAGGGGGCCACAGCTTTCTTT.

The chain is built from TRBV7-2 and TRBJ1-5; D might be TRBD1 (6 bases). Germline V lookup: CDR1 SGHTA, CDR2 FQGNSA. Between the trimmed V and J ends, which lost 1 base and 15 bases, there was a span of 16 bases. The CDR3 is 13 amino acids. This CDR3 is CASSLDRDGGRHF. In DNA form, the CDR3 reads TGTGCCAGCAGCTTAGACAGGGATGGTGGGAGGCATTTT.

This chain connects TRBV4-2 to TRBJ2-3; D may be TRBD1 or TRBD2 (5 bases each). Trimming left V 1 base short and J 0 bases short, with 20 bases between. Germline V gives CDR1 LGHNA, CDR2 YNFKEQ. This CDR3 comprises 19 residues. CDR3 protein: CASSQGLGALGSSTDTQYF. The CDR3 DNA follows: TGTGCCAGCAGCCAAGGCTTAGGGGCTTTGGGGAGCAGCACAGATACGCAGTATTTT.

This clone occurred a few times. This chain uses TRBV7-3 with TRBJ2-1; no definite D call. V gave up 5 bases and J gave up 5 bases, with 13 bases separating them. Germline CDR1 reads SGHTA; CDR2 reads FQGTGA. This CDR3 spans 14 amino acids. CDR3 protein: CASSMDGPHNEQFF. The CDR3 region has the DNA TGTGCCAGCAGCATGGACGGACCCCACAATGAGCAGTTCTTC.

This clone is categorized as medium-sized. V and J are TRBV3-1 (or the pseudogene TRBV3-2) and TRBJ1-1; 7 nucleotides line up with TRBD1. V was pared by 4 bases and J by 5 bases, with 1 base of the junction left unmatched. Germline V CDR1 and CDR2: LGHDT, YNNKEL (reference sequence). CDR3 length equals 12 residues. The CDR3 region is CASSPTGTEAFF. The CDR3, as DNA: TGTGCCAGCAGCCCGACAGGGACTGAAGCTTTCTTT.

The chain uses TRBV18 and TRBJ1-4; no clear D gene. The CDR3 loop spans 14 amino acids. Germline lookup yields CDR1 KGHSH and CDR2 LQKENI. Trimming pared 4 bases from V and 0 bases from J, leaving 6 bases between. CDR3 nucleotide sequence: TGTGCCAGCTCACGTGGGGCAACTAATGAAAAACTGTTTTTT. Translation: CASSRGATNEKLFF.

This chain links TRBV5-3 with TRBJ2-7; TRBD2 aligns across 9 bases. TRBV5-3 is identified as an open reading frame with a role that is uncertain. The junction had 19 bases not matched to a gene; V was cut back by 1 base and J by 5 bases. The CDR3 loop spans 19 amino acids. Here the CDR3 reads CARSLCPRVAGALTDEQYF. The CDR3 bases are TGTGCCAGAAGCTTGTGCCCCAGGGTAGCGGGAGCCCTCACTGACGAGCAGTACTTC.

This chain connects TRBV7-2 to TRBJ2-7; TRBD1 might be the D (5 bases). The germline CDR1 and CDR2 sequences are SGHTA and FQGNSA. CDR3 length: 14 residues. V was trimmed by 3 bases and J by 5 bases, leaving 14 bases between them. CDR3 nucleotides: TGTGCCAGCAGCTTTCAGGGAATGAACGACGAGCAGTACTTC. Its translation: CASSFQGMNDEQYF.

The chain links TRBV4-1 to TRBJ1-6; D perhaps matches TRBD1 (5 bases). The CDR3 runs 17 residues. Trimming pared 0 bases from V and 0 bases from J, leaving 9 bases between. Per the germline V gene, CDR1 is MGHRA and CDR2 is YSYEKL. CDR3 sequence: CASSQEGGSSYNSPLHF. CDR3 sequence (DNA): TGCGCCAGCAGCCAAGAGGGGGGAAGCTCCTATAATTCACCCCTCCACTTT.

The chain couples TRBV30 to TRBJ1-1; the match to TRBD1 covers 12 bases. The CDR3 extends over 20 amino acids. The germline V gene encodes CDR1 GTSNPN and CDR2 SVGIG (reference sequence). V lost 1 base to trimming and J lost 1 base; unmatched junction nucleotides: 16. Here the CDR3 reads CAWSADRSYLGQGANTEAFF. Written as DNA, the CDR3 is TGTGCCTGGAGTGCAGACCGCTCATACCTGGGACAGGGGGCGAACACTGAAGCTTTCTTT.

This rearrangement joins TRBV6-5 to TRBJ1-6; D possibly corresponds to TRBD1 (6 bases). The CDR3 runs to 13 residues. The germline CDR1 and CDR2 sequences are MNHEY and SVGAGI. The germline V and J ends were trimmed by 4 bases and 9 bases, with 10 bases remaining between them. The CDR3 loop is CASSSTGSSPLHF. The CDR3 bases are TGTGCCAGCAGTTCAACAGGGAGTTCACCCCTCCACTTT.

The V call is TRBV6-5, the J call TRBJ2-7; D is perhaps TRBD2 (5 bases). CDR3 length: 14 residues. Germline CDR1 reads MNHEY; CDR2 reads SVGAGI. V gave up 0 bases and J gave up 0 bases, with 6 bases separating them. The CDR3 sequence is CASSYSGSSYEQYF. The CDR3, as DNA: TGTGCCAGCAGTTACTCAGGGAGCTCCTACGAGCAGTACTTC.

In DNA form, the CDR3 reads TGTGCCAGCAGCCCCCGGGAAAGAACCTACGAGCAGTACTTC. Its translation is CASSPRERTYEQYF. The chain has TRBV5-4 and TRBJ2-7; tentative D call: TRBD2 (5 bases). The V and J ends lost 4 bases and 2 bases respectively, with 13 bases between them. The germline gives CDR1 SGHNT, CDR2 YYREEE (reference sequence). The CDR3 sequence is 14 residues long.

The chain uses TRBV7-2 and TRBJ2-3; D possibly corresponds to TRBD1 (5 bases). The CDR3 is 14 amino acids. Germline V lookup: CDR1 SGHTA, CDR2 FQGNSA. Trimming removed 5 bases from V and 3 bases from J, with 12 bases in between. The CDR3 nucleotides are TGTGCCAGCAGCGACCGGACATTTACAGATACGCAGTATTTT. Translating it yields CASSDRTFTDTQYF.